These 5 T cell receptor beta chains came from one sample sequenced in a study of blood T cells in healthy people across ages. With a J-beta primer mix and a sample-barcoded 5' primer, a second PCR ran about 6 to 11 cycles. TCRdb called the 5' RACE reads again in MiXCR, with one record for every CDR3 protein. The sample consists of 750,000 to 950,000 distinct CDR3 sequences, roughly 28% of them appearing once. These data also featured in a second study, about T cells of mothers and their children.

The specimen was blood. The receptors shown here come from a woman aged 40 to 50 in good health.

This chain connects TRBV20-1 to TRBJ2-1, with TRBD1 as a possible D gene (6 bases). Near its end, the DNA agrees better with TRBJ2-7, so the J call may be wrong. This CDR3 region has 14 residues. Per germline, CDR1 DFQATT and CDR2 SNEGSKA (reference sequence). The CDR3: CSAQGLMTTYEQYF. CDR3 DNA sequence: TGCAGTGCTCAGGGGCTAATGACCACCTACGAGCAGTACTTC.

About this clonotype itself: A much larger clone lies a single base off, so this may be a read error. J is TRBJ2-1 and V is TRBV29-1; perhaps D is TRBD1 or TRBD2 (5 bases each). The CDR3 has 11 residues. From germline, CDR1 is SQVTM and CDR2 ANQGSEA. CDR3 amino acids: CSGDAHKEQFF. The CDR3 DNA sequence: TGCAGCGGGGACGCGCACAAGGAGCAGTTCTTC.

This clonotype was seen at least ten times. The rearrangement links TRBV27 to TRBJ1-2, with 11 bases matching TRBD1. The germline CDR1 and CDR2 sequences are MNHEY and SMNVEV (reference sequence). After removal of 3 bases from V and 8 bases from J, the junction contained 5 bases not matched to a gene. This CDR3 is built from 14 residues. The CDR3 nucleotides are TGTGCCAGCAGTTTTAGGACAGGGGGCGACGGCTACACCTTC. Translation gives CASSFRTGGDGYTF.

Of note for this clonotype: A much more abundant neighbour one base away suggests this may be a read error. The chain recombines TRBV20-1 with TRBJ1-5; D might be TRBD1 (5 bases). In germline, CDR1 is DFQATT, CDR2 SNEGSKA (reference sequence). CDR3 length: 14 amino acids. V lost 0 bases and J lost 4, with 10 bases in between. The CDR3 is CSARDLWGNQPQHF. The CDR3, as DNA: TGCAGTGCTAGAGATCTTTGGGGGAATCAGCCCCAGCATTTT.

In regard to this clonotype: This may stem from a read error, because a much larger clone lies one nucleotide away. This chain uses TRBV29-1 with TRBJ2-3, with a weak D call TRBD1 (5 bases). Germline V gene sequence: CDR1 SQVTM, CDR2 ANQGSEA. The length of the CDR3 is 12 residues. The CDR3 DNA follows: TGCGGCGTTTATGCAGGGACAGATACGCAGTATTTT. Protein product: CGVYAGTDTQYF.